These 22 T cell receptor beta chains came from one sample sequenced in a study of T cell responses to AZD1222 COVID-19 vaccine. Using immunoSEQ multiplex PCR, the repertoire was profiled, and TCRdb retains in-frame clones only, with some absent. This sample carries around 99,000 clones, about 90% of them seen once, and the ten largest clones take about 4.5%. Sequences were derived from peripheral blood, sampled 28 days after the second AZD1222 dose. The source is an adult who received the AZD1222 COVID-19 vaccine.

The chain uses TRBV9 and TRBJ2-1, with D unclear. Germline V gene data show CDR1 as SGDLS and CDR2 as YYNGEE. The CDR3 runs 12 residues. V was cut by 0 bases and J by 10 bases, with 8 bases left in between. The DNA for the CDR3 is TGTGCCAGCAGCGTAGAGGGCTGGGAGCAGTTCTTC. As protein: CASSVEGWEQFF.

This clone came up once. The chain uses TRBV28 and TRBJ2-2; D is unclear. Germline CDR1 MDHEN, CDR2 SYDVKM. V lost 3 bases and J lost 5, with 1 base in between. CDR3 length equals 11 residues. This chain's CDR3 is CASSLTGELFF. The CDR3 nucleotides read TGTGCCAGCAGTTTGACCGGGGAGCTGTTTTTT. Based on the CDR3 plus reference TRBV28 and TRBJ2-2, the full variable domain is DVKVTQSSRYLVKRTGEKVFLECVQDMDHENMFWYRQDPGLGLRLIYFSYDVKMKEKGDIPEGYSVSREKKERFSLILESASTNQTSMYLCASSLTGELFFGEGSRLTVL.

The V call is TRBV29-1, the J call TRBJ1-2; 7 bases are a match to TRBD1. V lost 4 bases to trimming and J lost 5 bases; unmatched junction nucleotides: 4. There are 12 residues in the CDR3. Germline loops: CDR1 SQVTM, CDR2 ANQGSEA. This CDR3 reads CSVVGTAYGYTF. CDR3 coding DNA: TGCAGCGTTGTTGGGACAGCTTATGGCTACACCTTC.

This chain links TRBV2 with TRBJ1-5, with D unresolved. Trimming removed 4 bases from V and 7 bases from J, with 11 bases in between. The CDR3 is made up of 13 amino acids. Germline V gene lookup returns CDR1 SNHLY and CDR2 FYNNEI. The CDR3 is CASSAETSQPQHF. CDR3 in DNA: TGTGCCAGCAGTGCGGAAACAAGCCAGCCCCAGCATTTT.

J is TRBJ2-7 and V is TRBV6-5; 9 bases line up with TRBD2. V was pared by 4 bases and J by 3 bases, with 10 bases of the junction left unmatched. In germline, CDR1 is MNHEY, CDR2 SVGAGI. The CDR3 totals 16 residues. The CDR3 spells CASSLGREGSYYEQYF. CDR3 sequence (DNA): TGTGCCAGCAGTTTAGGGCGGGAGGGCTCCTACTACGAGCAGTACTTC.

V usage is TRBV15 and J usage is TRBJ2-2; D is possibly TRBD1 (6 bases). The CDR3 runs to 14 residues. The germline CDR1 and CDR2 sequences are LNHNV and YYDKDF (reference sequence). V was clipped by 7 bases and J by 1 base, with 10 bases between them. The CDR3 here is CATTPTGNTGELFF. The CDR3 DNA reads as TGTGCCACCACCCCGACAGGGAACACCGGGGAGCTGTTTTTT.

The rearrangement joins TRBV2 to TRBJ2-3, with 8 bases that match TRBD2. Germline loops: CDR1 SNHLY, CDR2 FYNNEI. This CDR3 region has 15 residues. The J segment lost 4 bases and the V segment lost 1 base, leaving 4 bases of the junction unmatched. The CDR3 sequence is CASSEGGLGPDTQYF. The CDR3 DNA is TGTGCCAGCAGTGAAGGGGGACTAGGACCAGATACGCAGTATTTT.

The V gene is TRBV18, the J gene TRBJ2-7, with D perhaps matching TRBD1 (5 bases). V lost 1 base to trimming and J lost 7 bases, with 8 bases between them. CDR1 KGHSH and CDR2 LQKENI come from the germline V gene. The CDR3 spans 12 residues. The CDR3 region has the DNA TGTGCCAGCTCACCACGCCCAGGGGAGCAGTACTTC. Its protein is CASSPRPGEQYF.

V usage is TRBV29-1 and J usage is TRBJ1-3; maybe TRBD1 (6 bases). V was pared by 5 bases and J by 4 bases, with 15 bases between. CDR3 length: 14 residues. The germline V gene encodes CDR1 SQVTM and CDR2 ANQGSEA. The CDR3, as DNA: TGCAGCGTTTCTCTAACAGGGAGCGGAAACACCATATATTTT. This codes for CSVSLTGSGNTIYF.

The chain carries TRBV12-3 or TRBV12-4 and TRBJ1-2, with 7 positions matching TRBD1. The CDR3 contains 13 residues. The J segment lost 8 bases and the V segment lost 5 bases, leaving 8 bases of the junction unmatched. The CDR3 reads CASSVRGREGYTF. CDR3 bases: TGTGCCAGCAGTGTCAGGGGGAGGGAAGGCTACACCTTC.

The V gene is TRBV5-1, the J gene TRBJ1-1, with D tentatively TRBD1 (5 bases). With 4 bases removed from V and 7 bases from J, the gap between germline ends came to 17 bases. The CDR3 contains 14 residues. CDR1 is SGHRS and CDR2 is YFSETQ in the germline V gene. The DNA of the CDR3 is TGCGCCAGCAGCCTGGGACGGACAACAAGTGAAGCTTTCTTT. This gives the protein CASSLGRTTSEAFF. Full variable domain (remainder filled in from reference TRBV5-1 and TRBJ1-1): KAGVTQTPRYLIKTRGQQVTLSCSPISGHRSVSWYQQTPGQGLQFLFEYFSETQRNKGNFPGRFSGRQFSNSRSEMNVSTLELGDSALYLCASSLGRTTSEAFFGQGTRLTVV.

CDR3 amino acids: CASSLLATSYNEQFF. CDR3 DNA sequence: TGTGCCAGCAGCCTTCTCGCGACCTCCTACAATGAGCAGTTCTTC. The chain employs TRBV6-2 or TRBV6-3 and TRBJ2-1; D not certain. V shed 6 bases and J shed 0 bases, with 12 bases lying between them. The germline gives CDR1 MNHEY, CDR2 SVGEGT. The CDR3 loop spans 15 amino acids.

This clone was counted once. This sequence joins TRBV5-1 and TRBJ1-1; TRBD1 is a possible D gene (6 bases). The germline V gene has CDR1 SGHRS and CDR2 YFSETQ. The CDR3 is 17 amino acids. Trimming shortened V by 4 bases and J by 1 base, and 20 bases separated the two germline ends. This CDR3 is CASSPHRVHQSNTEAFF. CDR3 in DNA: TGCGCCAGCAGCCCGCACAGGGTTCACCAATCGAACACTGAAGCTTTCTTT.

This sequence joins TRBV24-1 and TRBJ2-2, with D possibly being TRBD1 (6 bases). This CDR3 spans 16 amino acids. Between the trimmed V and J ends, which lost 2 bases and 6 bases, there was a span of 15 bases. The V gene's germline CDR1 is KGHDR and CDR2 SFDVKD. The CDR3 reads CATSDWDISGAGELFF. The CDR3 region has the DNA TGTGCCACCAGTGATTGGGACATATCCGGCGCCGGGGAGCTGTTTTTT.

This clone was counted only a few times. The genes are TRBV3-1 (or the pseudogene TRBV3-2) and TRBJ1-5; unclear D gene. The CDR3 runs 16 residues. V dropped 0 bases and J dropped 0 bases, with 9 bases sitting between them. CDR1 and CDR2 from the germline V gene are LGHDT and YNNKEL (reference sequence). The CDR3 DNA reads TGTGCCAGCAGCCAAGATGTTGAAGCTAGCAATCAGCCCCAGCATTTT. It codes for CASSQDVEASNQPQHF.

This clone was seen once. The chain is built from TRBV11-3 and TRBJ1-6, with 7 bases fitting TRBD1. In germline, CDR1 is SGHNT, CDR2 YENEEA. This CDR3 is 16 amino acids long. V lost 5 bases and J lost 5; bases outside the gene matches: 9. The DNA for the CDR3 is TGTGCCAGCAGCACTTCGGGGAGGGGGCATAATTCACCCCTCCACTTT. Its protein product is CASSTSGRGHNSPLHF.

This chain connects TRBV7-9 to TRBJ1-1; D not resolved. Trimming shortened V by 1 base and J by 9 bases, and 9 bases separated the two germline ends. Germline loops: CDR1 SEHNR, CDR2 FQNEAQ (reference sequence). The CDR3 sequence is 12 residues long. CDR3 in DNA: TGTGCCAGCAGCTTAGATATTAATAAAGCTTTCTTT. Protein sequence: CASSLDINKAFF.

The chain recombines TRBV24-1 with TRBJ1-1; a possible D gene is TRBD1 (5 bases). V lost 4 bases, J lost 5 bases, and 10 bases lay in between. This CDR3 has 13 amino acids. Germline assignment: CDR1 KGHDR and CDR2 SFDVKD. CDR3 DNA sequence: TGTGCCACCAGTGACGGGGGTGGGACTGAAGCTTTCTTT. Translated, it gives CATSDGGGTEAFF.

CDR3 DNA sequence: TGTGCCAGCAGCCCAACCGGACAGGGGGGTAATGATGGGCTGTTTTTT. Its translation: CASSPTGQGGNDGLFF. The chain combines TRBV12-1 with TRBJ1-4; TRBD1, the table's D call, was not compared with the DNA. TRBV12-1 is flagged as a pseudogene. This CDR3 spans 16 amino acids.

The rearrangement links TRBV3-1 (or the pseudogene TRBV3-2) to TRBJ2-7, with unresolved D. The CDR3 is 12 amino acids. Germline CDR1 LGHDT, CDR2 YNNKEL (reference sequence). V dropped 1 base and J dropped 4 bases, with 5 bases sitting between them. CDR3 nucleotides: TGTGCCAGCAGCCAAGTGGGGTACGAGCAGTACTTC. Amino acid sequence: CASSQVGYEQYF.

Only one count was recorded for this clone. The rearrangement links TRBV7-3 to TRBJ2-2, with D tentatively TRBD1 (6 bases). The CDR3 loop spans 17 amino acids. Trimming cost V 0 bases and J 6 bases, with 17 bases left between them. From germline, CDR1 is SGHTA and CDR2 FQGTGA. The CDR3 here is CASSLTRSGDQPGELFF. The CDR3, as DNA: TGTGCCAGCAGCTTAACCCGATCAGGGGATCAACCCGGGGAGCTGTTTTTT.

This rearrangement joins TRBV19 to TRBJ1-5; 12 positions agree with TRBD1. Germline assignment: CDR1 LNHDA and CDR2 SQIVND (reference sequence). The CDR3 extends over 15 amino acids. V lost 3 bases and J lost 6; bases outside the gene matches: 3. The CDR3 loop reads CASSIGTGGGQPQHF. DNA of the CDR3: TGTGCCAGTAGTATCGGGACAGGGGGCGGTCAGCCCCAGCATTTT. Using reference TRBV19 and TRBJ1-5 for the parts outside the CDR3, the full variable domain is DGGITQSPKYLFRKEGQNVTLSCEQNLNHDAMYWYRQDPGQGLRLIYYSQIVNDFQKGDIAEGYSVSREKKESFPLTVTSAQKNPTAFYLCASSIGTGGGQPQHFGDGTRLSIL.